This record concerns one T cell receptor beta chain sequence. The table lists this clonotype with many counts. Which antigen it targets is not known. Base qualities are missing; no much larger clone stands one base away. CDR1 and CDR2 are read off the germline V gene (reference sequence) as MNHNY and SVGAGI. V and J lose 4 bases and 3 bases, and a span of 9 bases separates them. The CDR3 covers 13 residues, taking in both the cysteine and the phenylalanine. Solely the CDR3 DNA is kept, with 39 bases framed from the first base. The protocol used for the library was 5' RACE. The sequencer listed for this sample is Illumina HiSeq 2500. A second PCR of about 6 to 12 cycles was run with a J-beta primer mix and a sample-barcoded 5' primer. Each TCR beta cDNA molecule received a unique molecular identifier from a template-switch 5' adaptor carrying 12 random nucleotides. Each sample yielded at least 2.5 million CDR3-containing paired-end reads. All of the RNA was converted into first-strand cDNA using the Mint cDNA synthesis kit, with a TRBC-specific oligonucleotide serving as the primer. After uracil-DNA glycosylase treatment, a first 18-cycle PCR used universal primers M1SS and BC2_uni_R on all cDNA. The original pipeline was this. For normalization, 1 million high-quality reads, each with a distinct molecular identifier, were randomly selected from each sample. Instead of being binned into consensus sequences, reads with shared molecular identifiers were discarded. MiTCR, run with a Q25 quality threshold and the strictest error-elimination algorithm, handled CDR3 identification, clonotype clustering and error correction. A nonparametric unseen species model with Euler transformation was used to estimate a lower bound on total TCR beta diversity. The public reads were run again by TCRdb, first through fastp at Q25 and then through MiXCR, and only productive beta chains were kept. Each record represents a unique CDR3 protein, reported with the most common genes and DNA among its rows. TCRdb's processing, not the authors', yielded these V and J calls. This sample has hundreds of thousands of distinct CDR3 sequences in its table, and roughly 30% of those were observed once. Together, the top ten hold just over 15% of the sample.

The donors were around 39 Caucasian individuals from Russia, aged 6 to 90 years, who were systemically healthy. Each donor gave approximately 10 milliliters of peripheral blood, collected into EDTA-treated Vacutainer tubes. Ficoll-Paque density-gradient centrifugation was used to isolate PBMCs, with at least 7 million obtained per sample. Trizol reagent was used to extract total RNA from the PBMCs, yielding at least 6 micrograms per sample. For every donor, an aliquot of PBMCs went through flow cytometry to measure the percentages of naive CD45RAhigh/CD27high T cells. This specimen belongs to a study of blood T cells in healthy people across ages (dated by TCRdb to the mid-2010s). Concerning the study at large: In model experiments, template switching captured about one uniquely barcoded TCR beta cDNA molecule for every two T cells. To track age-related changes in TCR beta repertoire diversity, the study relied on deep sequencing normalized with unique cDNA molecular identifiers. Donors were grouped into four age groups: young (average approximately 16 years), middle-aged (39), aged (over 55) and long-lived (around 82). To avoid experimental bias, donors of different ages were spread randomly across the sequencing lanes. Two additional independent replicas of 1 million unique cDNA reads from the same blood draw were analyzed for two donors (one aged 18 to 29 and one aged 80 or older).

Overall results and qualifications from the work: The percentage of naive T cells measured by flow cytometry correlated strongly with observed TCR beta diversity. Since profiling was done on bulk unsorted PBMCs, naive and antigen-experienced compartments could not be conclusively compared. Observed TCR beta diversity per million T cells fell roughly linearly with age, and a significant reduction was already apparent by age roughly 40. Estimates of total diversity from one million sequenced T cells were regarded as lower bounds and underestimates. Donor CMV infection status was unknown, potentially confounding age-related changes in expanded clonotypes. Compared with the aged group, more naive CD4+ T cells, fewer expanded clones and increased TCR diversity were shown by the long-lived group, suggesting age selection.

This receptor chain uses TRBV6-6 and TRBJ1-2; perhaps TRBD1 is the D gene, with 5 bases matching. The sequence came from a woman of 80 years or more in good health. Donor details come from another sample of the same person, matched by shared clones. The sample consisted of blood. The sequenced DNA is TGTGCCAGCAGTTTCAGGGAGGACTATGGCTACACCTTC. Translated, it reads CASSFREDYGYTF.